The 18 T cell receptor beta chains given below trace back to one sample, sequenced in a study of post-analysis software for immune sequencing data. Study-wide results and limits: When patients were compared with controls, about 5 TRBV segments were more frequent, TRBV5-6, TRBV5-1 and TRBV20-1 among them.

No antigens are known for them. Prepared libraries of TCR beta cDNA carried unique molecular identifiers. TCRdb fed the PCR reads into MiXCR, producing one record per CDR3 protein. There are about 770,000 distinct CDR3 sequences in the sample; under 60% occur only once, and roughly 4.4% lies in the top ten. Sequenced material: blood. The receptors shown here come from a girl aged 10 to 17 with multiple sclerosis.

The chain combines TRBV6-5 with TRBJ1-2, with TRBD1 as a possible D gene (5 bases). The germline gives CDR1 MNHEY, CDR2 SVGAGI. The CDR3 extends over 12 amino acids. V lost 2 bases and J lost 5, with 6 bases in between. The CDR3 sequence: CASSYQGYGYTF. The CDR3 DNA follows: TGTGCCAGCAGTTACCAGGGTTATGGCTACACCTTC.

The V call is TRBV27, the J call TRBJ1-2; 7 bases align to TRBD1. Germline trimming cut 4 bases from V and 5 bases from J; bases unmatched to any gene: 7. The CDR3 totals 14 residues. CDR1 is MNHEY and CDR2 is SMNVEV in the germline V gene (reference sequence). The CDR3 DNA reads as TGTGCCAGCAGTTCGGCGGGACAGTTTTATGGCTACACCTTC. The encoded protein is CASSSAGQFYGYTF.

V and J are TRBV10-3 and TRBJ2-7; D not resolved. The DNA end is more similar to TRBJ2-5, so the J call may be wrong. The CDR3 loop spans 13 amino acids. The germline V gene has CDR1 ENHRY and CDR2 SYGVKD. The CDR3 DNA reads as TGTGCCATCAGTGAGAACAGTCAAGAGACCCAGTACTTC. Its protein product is CAISENSQETQYF.

Here the CDR3 reads CASSVKAYSTDTQYF. As DNA, the CDR3 is TGTGCCAGCAGCGTAAAGGCCTATTCGACAGATACGCAGTATTTT. The chain has TRBV9 and TRBJ2-3; D is ambiguous. This CDR3 contains 15 residues. In germline, CDR1 is SGDLS, CDR2 YYNGEE. Trimming shortened V by 1 base and J by 3 bases, and 12 bases separated the two germline ends.

The DNA of the CDR3 is TGTGCCAGCAGCTCTCAGGGCTTAGCTGGCTCCTACAATGAGCAGTTCTTC. Translation: CASSSQGLAGSYNEQFF. V usage is TRBV12-3 or TRBV12-4 and J usage is TRBJ2-1; tentative D call: TRBD1 (5 bases). V lost 6 bases and J 0 bases, leaving 18 bases between the germline ends. The CDR3 totals 17 residues.

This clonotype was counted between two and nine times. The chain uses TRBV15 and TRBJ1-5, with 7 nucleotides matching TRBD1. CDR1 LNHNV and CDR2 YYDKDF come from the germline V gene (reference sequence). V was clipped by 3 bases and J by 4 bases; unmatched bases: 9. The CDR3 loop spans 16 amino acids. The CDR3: CATSSGVKGANQPQHF. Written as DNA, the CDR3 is TGTGCCACCAGCAGCGGGGTGAAGGGGGCAAATCAGCCCCAGCATTTT. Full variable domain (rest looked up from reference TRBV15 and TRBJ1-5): DAMVIQNPRYQVTQFGKPVTLSCSQTLNHNVMYWYQQKSSQAPKLLFHYYDKDFNNEADTPDNFQSRRPNTSFCFLDIRSPGLGDTAMYLCATSSGVKGANQPQHFGDGTRLSIL.

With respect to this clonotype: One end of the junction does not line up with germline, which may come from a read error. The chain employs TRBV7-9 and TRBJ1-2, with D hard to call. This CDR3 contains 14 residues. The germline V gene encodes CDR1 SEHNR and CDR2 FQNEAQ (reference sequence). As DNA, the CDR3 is TGTGCCAGCAGCTTAGACGGCTCCGGCTATGGCTGCACCTTC. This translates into CASSLDGSGYGCTF.

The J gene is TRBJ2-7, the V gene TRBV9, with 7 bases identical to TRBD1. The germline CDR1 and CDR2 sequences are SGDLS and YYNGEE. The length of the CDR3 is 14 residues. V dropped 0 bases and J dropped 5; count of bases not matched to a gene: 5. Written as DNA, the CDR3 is TGTGCCAGCAGCGTAGATGGTGACAGGGACGAGCAGTACTTC. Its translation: CASSVDGDRDEQYF.

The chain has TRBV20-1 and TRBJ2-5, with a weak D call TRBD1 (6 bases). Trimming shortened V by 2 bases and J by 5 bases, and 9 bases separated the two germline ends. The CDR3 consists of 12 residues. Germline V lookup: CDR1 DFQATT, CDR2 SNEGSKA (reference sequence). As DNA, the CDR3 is TGCAGTGCTAGACGACAGGCCGAGACCCAGTACTTC. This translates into CSARRQAETQYF.

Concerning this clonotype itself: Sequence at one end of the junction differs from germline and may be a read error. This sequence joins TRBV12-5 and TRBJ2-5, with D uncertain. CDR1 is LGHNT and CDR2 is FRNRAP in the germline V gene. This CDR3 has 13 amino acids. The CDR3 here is CASGLSNQEAQYF. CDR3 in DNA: TGTGCTAGTGGTTTAAGTAACCAAGAGGCCCAGTACTTC.

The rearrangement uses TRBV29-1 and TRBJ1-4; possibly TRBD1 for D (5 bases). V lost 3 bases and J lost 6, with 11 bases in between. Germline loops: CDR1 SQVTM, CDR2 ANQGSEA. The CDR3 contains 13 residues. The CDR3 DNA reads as TGCAGCGTTGATATGGGGGGGGATGAAAAACTGTTTTTT. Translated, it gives CSVDMGGDEKLFF.

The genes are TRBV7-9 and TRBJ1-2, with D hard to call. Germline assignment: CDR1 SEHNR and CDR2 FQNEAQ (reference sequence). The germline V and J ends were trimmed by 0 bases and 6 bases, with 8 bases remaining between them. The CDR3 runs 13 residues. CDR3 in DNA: TGTGCCAGCAGCTTAGCCCCGCCCAATGGCTACACCTTC. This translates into CASSLAPPNGYTF.

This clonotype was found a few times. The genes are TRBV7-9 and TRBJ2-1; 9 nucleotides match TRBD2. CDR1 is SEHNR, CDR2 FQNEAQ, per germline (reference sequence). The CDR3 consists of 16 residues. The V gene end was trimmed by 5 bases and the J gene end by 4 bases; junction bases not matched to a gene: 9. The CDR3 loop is CASSDPSGTRYNEQFF. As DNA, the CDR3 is TGTGCCAGCAGCGACCCTAGCGGGACTAGATACAATGAGCAGTTCTTC.

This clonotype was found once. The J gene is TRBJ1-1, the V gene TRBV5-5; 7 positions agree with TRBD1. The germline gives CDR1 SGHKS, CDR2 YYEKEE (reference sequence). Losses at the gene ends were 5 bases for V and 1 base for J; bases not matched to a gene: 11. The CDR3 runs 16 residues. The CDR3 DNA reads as TGTGCCAGCAGGCGCCGATGGACAGGCAAGAACACTGAAGCTTTCTTT. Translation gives CASRRRWTGKNTEAFF.

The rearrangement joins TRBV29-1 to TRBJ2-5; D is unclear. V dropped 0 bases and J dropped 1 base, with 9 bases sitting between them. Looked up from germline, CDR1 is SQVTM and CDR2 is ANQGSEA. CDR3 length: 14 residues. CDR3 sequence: CSVEDPSPQETQYF. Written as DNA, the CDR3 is TGCAGCGTTGAAGACCCCAGCCCCCAAGAGACCCAGTACTTC.

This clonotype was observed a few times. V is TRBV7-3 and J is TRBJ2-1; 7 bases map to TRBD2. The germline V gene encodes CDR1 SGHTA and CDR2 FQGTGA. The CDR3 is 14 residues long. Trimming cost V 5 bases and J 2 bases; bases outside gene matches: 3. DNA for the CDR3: TGTGCCAGCAGCCAGGGACTACCCTACAATGAGCAGTTCTTC. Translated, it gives CASSQGLPYNEQFF.

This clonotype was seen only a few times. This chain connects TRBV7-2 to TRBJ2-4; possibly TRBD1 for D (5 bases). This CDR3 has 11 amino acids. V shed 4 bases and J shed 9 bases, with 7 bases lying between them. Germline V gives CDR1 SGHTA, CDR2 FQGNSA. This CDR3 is CASSSDIIQYF. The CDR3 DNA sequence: TGTGCCAGCAGCTCGGACATCATTCAGTACTTC.

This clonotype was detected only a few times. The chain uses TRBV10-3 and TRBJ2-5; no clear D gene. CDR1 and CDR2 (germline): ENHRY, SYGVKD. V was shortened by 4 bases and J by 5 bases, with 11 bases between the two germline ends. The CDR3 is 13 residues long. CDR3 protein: CAISGRLLETQYF. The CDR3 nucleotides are TGTGCCATCAGTGGGCGGTTGTTGGAGACCCAGTACTTC.